Described below is a single T cell receptor beta chain sequence and its context. This CDR3 has 15 residues. Germline CDR1 is MNHEY and CDR2 is SVGAGI. Trimming stripped 2 bases from V and 3 bases from J, with 10 bases between. The data were taken from a study of T cell repertoires in cytomegalovirus infection. On the study more broadly: TCR beta signatures that were public indicated CMV infection and matching HLA type.

TCRdb re-called the reads through MiXCR, storing one row per CDR3 protein. This table holds 740,000 or so distinct CDR3 sequences, about 40% found once. The V call is TRBV6-5, the J call TRBJ1-4; possibly TRBD1 for D (6 bases). The sample comprised PBMCs. This TCR was sampled from a human donor in good health (CMV status not recorded). Some clones in this sample may be carry-over from other donors' samples. For the CDR3, the DNA is TGTGCCAGCAGTTACGCGGGGGCGGCTAATGAAAAACTGTTTTTT. This codes for CASSYAGAANEKLFF.